The T cell receptor (beta chain) under discussion was sequenced for a study of blood T cell repertoires in COVID-19. Looking at the study overall: Some COVID-19 samples were acute and others convalescent; all came from the United States, Italy and Spain. PBMCs, B-cell-depleted T cells, or T cells provided the cDNA or gDNA that made up the material.

As originally analysed: Estimation of nucleated cell counts relied on the amplification of reference gene primers. Using immunoSEQ multiplex PCR, the repertoire was profiled, and TCRdb retains in-frame clones only, with some absent. That table furnishes V, J and clone size, whereas the DNA furnished D and trimming. Of approximately 200,000 clones in the sample, approximately 83% are singletons; the top ten hold around 3%. Germline lookup yields CDR1 SGHTA and CDR2 FQGNSA. This CDR3 contains 11 residues. The V gene lost 5 bases and the J gene lost 8 bases, with 8 bases spanning the gap. The TCR originated in a man between 60 and 75 years old with acute or convalescent COVID-19. This rearrangement joins TRBV7-2 to TRBJ2-3; no clear D. The source material was peripheral blood. CDR3 residues: CASSPPGTQYF. For the CDR3, the DNA is TGTGCCAGCAGCCCTCCGGGTACGCAGTATTTT.